By share, the clone carrying this TCR beta chain counts as medium-sized. Its antigen is currently unknown. This CDR3 contains 15 residues. With V trimmed by 3 bases and J by 3 bases, 2 bases remained unmatched. Germline assignment: CDR1 SEHNR and CDR2 FQNEAQ (reference sequence). Assay: immunoSEQ multiplex PCR; the TCRdb copy retains only in-frame clones and omits some. This sample carries about 33,000 clones, 70% to 85% of them seen once, and the ten largest clones take 20% to 25%. The data stem from a study of OX40 agonist ivuxolimab in advanced cancers. Study background: The treatment was a fully human IgG2 OX40 agonist, ivuxolimab. Anti-PD-1, anti-PD-L1 or anti-CTLA-4 therapy given earlier was allowed, and approximately 40% had some. Findings and caveats of the study: At 0.1 to 3.0 mg/kg and by week 6, CD4+ and CD8+ T cells in the blood had expanded clonally.

Patients were excluded for autoimmune disease history or systemic immunosuppression. The J gene is TRBJ2-1, the V gene TRBV7-9, with 10 bases lining up with TRBD1. This sequence was found in an adult with an advanced solid tumor such as melanoma, head and neck, liver or kidney cancer. Sequenced material: CD4+ or CD8+ T cells sorted from blood, taken in a trial of the OX40 agonist ivuxolimab. CDR3 nucleotides: TGTGCCAGCAGCTTGGGGACAGGGGACTACAATGAGCAGTTCTTC. Translated: CASSLGTGDYNEQFF.